This T cell receptor beta chain was sequenced in a study of neurological immune-mediated disorders. CDR1 is DFQATT and CDR2 is SNEGSKA in the germline V gene (reference sequence). This CDR3 spans 15 amino acids. V lost 6 bases and J lost 4; bases outside the gene matches: 12. This clonotype was observed at least ten times. Its matching antigen is unknown. Findings of the study overall: Expanded clones shared no CDR3 amino acid sequences across subjects, suggesting private repertoires in all groups.

The cDNA was synthesized by 5'RACE incorporating 10-nucleotide random UMIs. One entry per CDR3 protein results from TCRdb running MiXCR on the 5' RACE reads. Among about 44,000 distinct CDR3 sequences listed, 20% to 25% were seen once. Time point noted: technical triplicate 3. The material sequenced was PBMCs. V is TRBV20-1 and J is TRBJ1-1, with 9 bases fitting TRBD1. The receptor was isolated from a man in his sixties with HTLV-1-associated myelopathy (HAM/TSP). In DNA form, the CDR3 reads TGCAGTGCATCATTTCCTGGACAGGGGCCCACTGAAGCTTTCTTT. The encoded protein is CSASFPGQGPTEAFF.